A single sample is the source of the 16 T cell receptor beta chains below, sequenced in a study of CD8 T cells in ankylosing spondylitis. TCRdb recomputed calls from the 5' RACE reads with MiXCR, one row per CDR3 protein. The table includes 130,000 or so distinct CDR3 sequences, roughly 6.6% detected once. The sequenced material came from blood, either unsorted or a sorted T cell fraction (not recorded which). The receptors come from a male donor with ankylosing spondylitis or in good health (not recorded which).

As to this clonotype: A single base separates this from a much larger clone, so it may be a read error. V and J are TRBV24-1 and TRBJ2-7; tentatively, D is TRBD2 (5 bases). The CDR3 extends over 13 amino acids. Germline V CDR1 and CDR2: KGHDR, SFDVKD. CDR3 region: CATSDHGVGERYF. CDR3 DNA: TGTGCCACCAGTGATCACGGGGTGGGAGAGCGGTACTTC.

This clonotype was detected many times. The gene calls are TRBV5-1 and TRBJ1-2, with D perhaps matching TRBD1 (5 bases). Trimming stripped 0 bases from V and 3 bases from J, with 12 bases between. CDR3 size: 15 residues. The germline CDR1 and CDR2 sequences are SGHRS and YFSETQ. In DNA, the CDR3 is TGCGCCAGCAGCTTGGCAGGGCTTGGGGACTATGGCTACACCTTC. It codes for CASSLAGLGDYGYTF.

Many counts were recorded for this clonotype. This CDR3 is CASSLVETWKTAVWEQFF. CDR3 nucleotide sequence: TGCGCCAGCAGCTTGGTGGAGACCTGGAAAACCGCGGTTTGGGAGCAGTTCTTC. V and J are TRBV5-1 and TRBJ2-1, with D unclear. The V gene lost 0 bases and the J gene lost 10 bases, with 26 bases spanning the gap. The CDR3 length is 18 residues. Germline CDR1 SGHRS, CDR2 YFSETQ.

This clonotype was recorded many times. V usage is TRBV20-1 and J usage is TRBJ2-2, with 8 nucleotides matching TRBD1. The CDR3 totals 15 residues. J gave up 4 bases and V 1 base, and 5 bases lay outside the gene matches. The germline V gene has CDR1 DFQATT and CDR2 SNEGSKA (reference sequence). In nucleotides, the CDR3 is TGCAGTGCTAGAGCTCAGGGGGCTGGCACCGGGGAGCTGTTTTTT. As protein: CSARAQGAGTGELFF.

At least ten counts were recorded for this clonotype. DNA of the CDR3: TGTGCCAGCAGACCGGACAACCAAGAGACCCAGTACTTC. As protein: CASRPDNQETQYF. The V and J genes are TRBV12-3 or TRBV12-4 and TRBJ2-5; tentatively, D is TRBD1 (5 bases). The CDR3 has 13 residues. Trimming pared 6 bases from V and 0 bases from J, leaving 8 bases between.

Of note for this clonotype: This may be a read error, as it is one base from a much larger clone. The CDR3 sequence: CASSLEERRGETQYF. CDR3 bases: TGCGCCAGCAGCTTGGAGGAGCGTAGGGGCGAGACCCAGTACTTC. The chain uses TRBV5-1 and TRBJ2-5, with D perhaps TRBD1 (5 bases). This CDR3 has 15 amino acids. Per germline, CDR1 SGHRS and CDR2 YFSETQ. Trimming stripped 0 bases from V and 5 bases from J, with 14 bases between.

This clonotype came up many times. The chain has TRBV12-3 or TRBV12-4 and TRBJ1-2, with unresolved D. Trimming removed 8 bases at V and 4 bases at J, with 8 bases between. The CDR3 spans 11 residues. The CDR3: CASGLSYGYTF. CDR3 nucleotides: TGTGCCAGCGGGCTTTCCTATGGCTACACCTTC.

There are many counts of this clonotype. CDR3 nucleotide sequence: TGCGCCAGCAGCTTGGAGGACGCCTATGGCTACACCTTC. Amino acids: CASSLEDAYGYTF. The V gene is TRBV5-1, the J gene TRBJ1-2; unclear D gene. The germline V gene has CDR1 SGHRS and CDR2 YFSETQ. Between the trimmed V and J ends, which lost 0 bases and 4 bases, there was a span of 7 bases. The CDR3 is 13 residues long. Full variable domain (remainder filled in from reference TRBV5-1 and TRBJ1-2): KAGVTQTPRYLIKTRGQQVTLSCSPISGHRSVSWYQQTPGQGLQFLFEYFSETQRNKGNFPGRFSGRQFSNSRSEMNVSTLELGDSALYLCASSLEDAYGYTFGSGTRLTVV.

This clonotype was recorded at least ten times. The V gene is TRBV11-1, the J gene TRBJ2-7; 10 bases agree with TRBD2. The CDR3 length is 15 residues. The trim removed 5 bases at V and 0 bases at J, leaving 4 bases unmatched. Germline CDR1 reads SGHAT; CDR2 reads FQDESV (reference sequence). The CDR3: CASSTASGSSYEQYF. The CDR3 bases are TGTGCCAGCAGCACAGCTAGCGGGAGCTCCTACGAGCAGTACTTC.

This clonotype was seen many times. The chain employs TRBV5-1 and TRBJ2-1; D is possibly TRBD2 (6 bases). Germline loops: CDR1 SGHRS, CDR2 YFSETQ. Trimming took 4 bases from V and 7 from J, leaving 15 bases between them. The CDR3 is made up of 14 amino acids. The CDR3 loop reads CASSRTNTENEQFF. CDR3 nucleotide sequence: TGCGCCAGCAGCCGGACTAACACCGAGAATGAGCAGTTCTTC.

This clonotype has a count of ten or more. The CDR3 region has the DNA TGTGCCAGCAGCCCCAGGGACAGGGACTACAATGAGCAGTTCTTC. Protein sequence: CASSPRDRDYNEQFF. The chain links TRBV13 to TRBJ2-1, with 9 bases lining up with TRBD1. The V segment lost 5 bases and the J segment 3 bases; nucleotides outside the gene matches: 5. Per germline, CDR1 PRHDT and CDR2 FYEKMQ (reference sequence). There are 15 residues in the CDR3. The full variable domain, in which reference TRBV13 and TRBJ2-1 provide the parts outside the CDR3, is AAGVIQSPRHLIKEKRETATLKCYPIPRHDTVYWYQQGPGQDPQFLISFYEKMQSDKGSIPDRFSAQQFSDYHSELNMSSLELGDSALYFCASSPRDRDYNEQFFGPGTRLTVL.

This clonotype has ten or more counts. V gene TRBV30 combines with J gene TRBJ2-7, with TRBD1 matching 7 bases. The V and J ends lost 3 bases and 4 bases, in that order; junction bases with no gene match: 0. CDR3 length: 11 residues. Germline V gene lookup returns CDR1 GTSNPN and CDR2 SVGIG (reference sequence). DNA of the CDR3: TGTGCCTGGAGGACAGGGTACGAGCAGTACTTC. It yields the protein CAWRTGYEQYF. The whole variable domain, filled in from reference TRBV30 and TRBJ2-7, reads SQTIHQWPATLVQPVGSPLSLECTVEGTSNPNLYWYRQAAGRGLQLLFYSVGIGQISSEVPQNLSASRPQDRQFILSSKKLLLSDSGFYLCAWRTGYEQYFGPGTRLTVT.

This chain uses TRBV7-2 with TRBJ2-3; unclear D gene. V lost 1 base and J 6 bases, leaving 20 bases between the germline ends. Germline V CDR1 and CDR2: SGHTA, FQGNSA. The CDR3 consists of 17 residues. In DNA form, the CDR3 reads TGTGCCAGCAGCTTAGTAGCCCGGACCCGGCCCACCGATACGCAGTATTTT. Amino acids: CASSLVARTRPTDTQYF.

This clonotype was seen only a few times. V is TRBV9 and J is TRBJ1-4; TRBD1 aligns across 7 bases. The length of the CDR3 is 14 residues. Germline CDR1 and CDR2: SGDLS and YYNGEE. V lost 4 bases to trimming and J lost 8 bases; unmatched junction nucleotides: 8. The CDR3 DNA reads TGTGCCAGCAGCCCATTAGGGGGCGGAGAAAAACTGTTTTTT. Protein: CASSPLGGGEKLFF.

This clonotype was detected many times. The chain has TRBV12-3 or TRBV12-4 and TRBJ2-4; maybe TRBD2 (5 bases). V was trimmed by 4 bases and J by 1 base, leaving 14 bases between them. CDR3 length: 16 amino acids. The CDR3 DNA reads TGTGCCAGCAGTTCGGGGATGGAGAAGGCCAAAAACATTCAGTACTTC. This codes for CASSSGMEKAKNIQYF.

This clonotype has at least ten counts. The V call is TRBV5-6, the J call TRBJ2-7; TRBD1 agrees at 7 bases. The junction had 9 bases not matched to a gene; V was cut back by 3 bases and J by 0 bases. Germline values: CDR1 SGHDT, CDR2 YYEEEE. CDR3 size: 16 residues. For the CDR3, the DNA is TGTGCCAGCAGCTCCTCCCGTAGGGGGCTCTCCTACGAGCAGTACTTC. This encodes CASSSSRRGLSYEQYF. The full variable domain, completed using reference TRBV5-6 and TRBJ2-7, is DAGVTQSPTHLIKTRGQQVTLRCSPKSGHDTVSWYQQALGQGPQFIFQYYEEEERQRGNFPDRFSGHQFPNYSSELNVNALLLGDSALYLCASSSSRRGLSYEQYFGPGTRLTVT.